This TCR beta chain is drawn from a study of T-cell reconstitution after alpha-beta-depleted transplantation in children. With regard to this clonotype: As yet, its antigen is unknown.

Study-wide results and caveats: Reports say that about two months after transplant, the alpha-beta T cells came out of several hundred graft clones that had expanded.

A library of TCRbeta sequences, prepared with unique molecular identifiers, was generated. In TCRdb, the PCR reads were re-called with MiXCR into one record per CDR3 protein. The sample contains about 580,000 distinct CDR3 sequences, about a quarter of which appear only once. The CDR3 is 13 residues long. Losses at the gene ends were 3 bases for V and 4 bases for J; bases not matched to a gene: 2. The germline CDR1 and CDR2 sequences are SGHRS and YFSETQ. The sequencing here drew on PBMCs, taken before TCRalphabeta/CD19-depleted stem cell transplant. The rearrangement joins TRBV5-1 to TRBJ2-3; TRBD2 matches 7 bases. This clonotype originated in a boy under two years old with Wiskott-Aldrich syndrome, due to receive a stem cell transplant. Here the CDR3 DNA reads TGCGCCAGCAGCTGGGCGGGGGCAGATACGCAGTATTTT. As protein: CASSWAGADTQYF.